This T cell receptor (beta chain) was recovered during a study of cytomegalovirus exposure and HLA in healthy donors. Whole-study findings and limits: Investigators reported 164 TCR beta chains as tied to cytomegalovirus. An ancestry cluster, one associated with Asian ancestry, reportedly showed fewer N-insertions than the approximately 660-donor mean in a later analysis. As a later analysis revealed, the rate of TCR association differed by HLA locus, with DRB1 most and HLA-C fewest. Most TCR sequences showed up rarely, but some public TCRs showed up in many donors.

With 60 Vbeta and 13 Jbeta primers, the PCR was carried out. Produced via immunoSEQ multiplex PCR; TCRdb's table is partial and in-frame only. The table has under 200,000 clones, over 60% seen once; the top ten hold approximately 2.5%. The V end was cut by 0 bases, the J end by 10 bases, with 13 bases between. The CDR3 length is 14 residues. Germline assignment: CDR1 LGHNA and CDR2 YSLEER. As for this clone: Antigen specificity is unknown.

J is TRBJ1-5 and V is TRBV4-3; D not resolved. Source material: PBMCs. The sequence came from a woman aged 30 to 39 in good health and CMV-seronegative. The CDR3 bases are TGCGCCAGCAGCCAAGATAGTAGCACCGGACCCCAGCATTTT. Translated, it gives CASSQDSSTGPQHF.